Below, 21 T cell receptor beta chains from the same sample are listed, as sequenced in a study of blood T cell repertoires in COVID-19. Method: immunoSEQ multiplex PCR; TCRdb's copy keeps in-frame clones and lacks some. The table records 150,000 or so clones, about 85% of them present only once. Sequences were obtained from peripheral blood. Receptor source: a man in his sixties with COVID-19, enrolled during active disease.

This clone was detected only a few times. CDR3 loop: CASSSTGRNEKLFF. As DNA, the CDR3 is TGTGCCAGCAGTTCGACAGGGCGTAATGAAAAACTGTTTTTT. This chain links TRBV25-1 with TRBJ1-4, with 7 bases lining up with TRBD1. With V trimmed by 5 bases and J by 4 bases, 4 bases remained unmatched. This CDR3 has 14 residues. Germline CDR1 and CDR2: MGHDK and SYGVNS.

This sequence joins TRBV19 and TRBJ1-1; 7 bases are shared with TRBD1. The CDR3 is made up of 13 amino acids. Germline CDR1 LNHDA, CDR2 SQIVND (reference sequence). With 7 bases clipped from V and 2 bases from J, the junction kept 4 bases outside the gene matches. In nucleotides, the CDR3 is TGTGCCAGTACTGACAGGGTAAACACTGAAGCTTTCTTT. The encoded protein is CASTDRVNTEAFF.

V is TRBV7-3 and J is TRBJ1-2; D may be TRBD1 (5 bases). Germline values: CDR1 SGHTA, CDR2 FQGTGA. Trimming removed 2 bases from V and 5 bases from J, with 9 bases in between. The CDR3 is made up of 13 amino acids. The DNA for the CDR3 is TGTGCCAGCAGCTTAGCAGGGCGATATGGCTACACCTTC. Encoded protein: CASSLAGRYGYTF.

This chain uses TRBV2 with TRBJ1-6; the match to TRBD1 covers 8 bases. Germline lookup yields CDR1 SNHLY and CDR2 FYNNEI. This CDR3 has 14 amino acids. V lost 7 bases to trimming and J lost 10 bases; unmatched junction nucleotides: 9. The CDR3 DNA follows: TGTGCCAGCAACGGACAGGGAGTCGGGTCACCCCTCCACTTT. The encoded protein is CASNGQGVGSPLHF.

This chain connects TRBV19 to TRBJ2-6, with TRBD1 as a possible D gene (7 bases). The CDR3 runs 18 residues. The V end was cut by 0 bases, the J end by 0 bases, with 12 bases between. The germline V gene encodes CDR1 LNHDA and CDR2 SQIVND (reference sequence). CDR3 in DNA: TGTGCCAGTAGTATAGAGGCAGGGGGGTACTCTGGGGCCAACGTCCTGACTTTC. As protein: CASSIEAGGYSGANVLTF.

This chain links TRBV19 with TRBJ2-7, with 14 nucleotides matching TRBD2. The CDR3 contains 15 residues. Germline V lookup: CDR1 LNHDA, CDR2 SQIVND (reference sequence). Losses at the gene ends were 4 bases for V and 7 bases for J; bases not matched to a gene: 6. For the CDR3, the DNA is TGTGCCAGTAGTAGGGGACTAGCGGGAGTGAATGAGCAGTACTTC. This translates into CASSRGLAGVNEQYF.

The CDR3 nucleotides are TGCGCCAGCAAGGAGGGGCAGTACACTGAAGCTTTCTTT. This codes for CASKEGQYTEAFF. The chain links TRBV5-1 to TRBJ1-1, with TRBD1 as a possible D gene (5 bases). Germline V CDR1 and CDR2: SGHRS, YFSETQ. CDR3 size: 13 residues. V shed 6 bases and J shed 3 bases, with 12 bases lying between them.

This chain links TRBV6-6 with TRBJ1-4; 7 bases match TRBD1. The CDR3 sequence is 15 residues long. Germline values: CDR1 MNHNY, CDR2 SVGAGI (reference sequence). The V segment lost 6 bases and the J segment 6 bases; nucleotides outside the gene matches: 10. The CDR3 nucleotides read TGTGCCAGCAGACTCGACAGGGCGATTCATGAAAAACTGTTTTTT. Translation: CASRLDRAIHEKLFF.

The J gene is TRBJ1-4, the V gene TRBV5-5; a possible D gene is TRBD1 (5 bases). The germline V and J ends were trimmed by 2 bases and 7 bases, with 18 bases remaining between them. Per germline, CDR1 SGHKS and CDR2 YYEKEE (reference sequence). The CDR3 consists of 16 residues. The CDR3 loop reads CASSFSLTDTFEKLFF. CDR3 coding DNA: TGTGCCAGCAGCTTCTCCTTGACAGACACCTTTGAAAAACTGTTTTTT.

This clone has just a few counts. The chain combines TRBV14 with TRBJ1-2, with a possible D match to TRBD1 (5 bases). The germline V and J ends were trimmed by 0 bases and 0 bases, with 8 bases remaining between them. CDR1 and CDR2 (germline): SGHDN, FVKESK. The CDR3 contains 15 residues. The CDR3 spells CASSQETDANYGYTF. CDR3 DNA: TGTGCCAGCAGCCAAGAGACAGATGCTAACTATGGCTACACCTTC.

The chain couples TRBV12-3 or TRBV12-4 to TRBJ1-2; D not resolved. V dropped 0 bases and J dropped 8 bases, with 7 bases sitting between them. CDR3 length equals 12 residues. The CDR3 DNA sequence: TGTGCCAGCAGTTTAGCGGGCCGGGGCTACACCTTC. Protein product: CASSLAGRGYTF.

In its sample, this clone was seen once. The J gene is TRBJ1-3, the V gene TRBV11-2, with D unresolved. The CDR3 has 13 amino acids. The V and J ends lost 4 bases and 0 bases respectively, with 4 bases between them. Germline CDR1 SGHAT, CDR2 FQNNGV. The CDR3 protein is CASSSLSGNTIYF. As DNA, the CDR3 is TGTGCCAGCAGCTCACTCTCTGGAAACACCATATATTTT.

The rearrangement joins TRBV2 to TRBJ1-2, with 7 bases identical to TRBD1. Germline-derived CDR1 and CDR2 are SNHLY and FYNNEI. V was clipped by 6 bases and J by 6 bases; unmatched bases: 10. The CDR3 contains 14 residues. The CDR3 region has the DNA TGTGCCAGCAGCGATCGACAGGGACTTCATGGCTACACCTTC. This translates into CASSDRQGLHGYTF.

The rearrangement uses TRBV6-2 or TRBV6-3 and TRBJ1-1, with D maybe TRBD1 (6 bases). Germline-derived CDR1 and CDR2 are MNHEY and SVGEGT. The V gene lost 6 bases and the J gene lost 4 bases, with 18 bases spanning the gap. The CDR3 spans 15 residues. CDR3 sequence reads: CASSPIGRGGTEAFF. CDR3 coding DNA: TGTGCCAGCAGCCCGATAGGGCGAGGGGGCACTGAAGCTTTCTTT.

The chain uses TRBV5-6 and TRBJ2-7, with 10 bases fitting TRBD1. V shed 4 bases, J shed 2 bases, and the junction held 3 bases outside the gene matches. Per germline, CDR1 SGHDT and CDR2 YYEEEE. The CDR3 consists of 14 residues. The CDR3 here is CASSRGQGTYEQYF. CDR3 bases: TGTGCCAGCAGCAGGGGACAGGGGACCTACGAGCAGTACTTC.

This clone has only one observation. The rearrangement uses TRBV20-1 and TRBJ2-7; 11 bases agree with TRBD2. The CDR3 length is 15 residues. Germline V gives CDR1 DFQATT, CDR2 SNEGSKA (reference sequence). The V segment lost 3 bases and the J segment 0 bases; nucleotides outside the gene matches: 4. The CDR3 DNA follows: TGCAGTGCTAGTCTAGCGGGGGGTCTCTCCTACGAGCAGTACTTC. It translates to CSASLAGGLSYEQYF.

The chain's CDR3 is CASSVEATVKETQYF. CDR3 nucleotide sequence: TGTGCCAGCAGCGTAGAAGCCACAGTCAAAGAGACCCAGTACTTC. The V call is TRBV9, the J call TRBJ2-5; D is undetermined. Germline assignment: CDR1 SGDLS and CDR2 YYNGEE. Trimming removed 0 bases at V and 3 bases at J, with 12 bases between. CDR3 size: 15 residues.

This chain uses TRBV19 with TRBJ1-5, with D perhaps TRBD1 (5 bases). With 3 bases removed from V and 2 bases from J, the gap between germline ends came to 8 bases. Germline lookup yields CDR1 LNHDA and CDR2 SQIVND (reference sequence). The CDR3 is 14 residues long. The CDR3 protein is CASSIQGRNQPQHF. In nucleotides, the CDR3 is TGTGCCAGTAGTATCCAGGGCCGCAATCAGCCCCAGCATTTT.

This sequence joins TRBV6-5 and TRBJ2-3, with 9 bases matching TRBD1. Trimming at V came to 5 bases and at J to 2 bases, leaving 2 bases not matched to a gene. Germline-derived CDR1 and CDR2 are MNHEY and SVGAGI. The CDR3 has 14 residues. The CDR3 DNA is TGTGCCAGCAGTAGGGACAGGGTCACAGATACGCAGTATTTT. This encodes CASSRDRVTDTQYF.

J is TRBJ1-2 and V is TRBV7-2, with D uncertain. Germline loops: CDR1 SGHTA, CDR2 FQGNSA. The CDR3 loop spans 14 amino acids. Trimming pared 1 base from V and 2 bases from J, leaving 8 bases between. This CDR3 reads CASSLVGGNYGYTF. The CDR3 DNA reads TGTGCCAGCAGCTTAGTTGGAGGGAACTATGGCTACACCTTC.

This clone was observed a few times. The chain uses TRBV19 and TRBJ1-1; D is undetermined. V was shortened by 4 bases and J by 4 bases, with 22 bases between the two germline ends. CDR3 length: 17 amino acids. Per the germline V gene, CDR1 is LNHDA and CDR2 is SQIVND (reference sequence). CDR3 nucleotides: TGTGCCAGTAGTACACGGACCTCGGGGATTCGTGGCACTGAAGCTTTCTTT. Protein product: CASSTRTSGIRGTEAFF. The full variable domain, with the rest looked up from reference TRBV19 and TRBJ1-1, is DGGITQSPKYLFRKEGQNVTLSCEQNLNHDAMYWYRQDPGQGLRLIYYSQIVNDFQKGDIAEGYSVSREKKESFPLTVTSAQKNPTAFYLCASSTRTSGIRGTEAFFGQGTRLTVV.